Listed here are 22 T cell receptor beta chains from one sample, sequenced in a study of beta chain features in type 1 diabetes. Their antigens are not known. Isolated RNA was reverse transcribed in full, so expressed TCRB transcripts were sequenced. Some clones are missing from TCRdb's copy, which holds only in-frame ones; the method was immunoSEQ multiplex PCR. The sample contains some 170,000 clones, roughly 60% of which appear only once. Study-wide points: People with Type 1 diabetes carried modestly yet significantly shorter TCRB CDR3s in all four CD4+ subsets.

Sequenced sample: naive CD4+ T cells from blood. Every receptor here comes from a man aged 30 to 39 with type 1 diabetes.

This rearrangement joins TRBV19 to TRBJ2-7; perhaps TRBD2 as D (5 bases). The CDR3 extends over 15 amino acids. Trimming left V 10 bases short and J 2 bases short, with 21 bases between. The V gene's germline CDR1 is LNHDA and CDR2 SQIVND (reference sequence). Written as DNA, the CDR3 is TGTGCCACCGCAATCACGAAATCCGGGACCTACGAGCAGTACTTC. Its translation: CATAITKSGTYEQYF.

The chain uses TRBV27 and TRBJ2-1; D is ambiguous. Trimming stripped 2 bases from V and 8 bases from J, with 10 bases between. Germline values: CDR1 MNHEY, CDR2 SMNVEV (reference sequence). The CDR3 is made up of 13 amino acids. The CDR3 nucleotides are TGTGCCAGCAGTTTAAAGGGTAAGGATGAGCAGTTCTTC. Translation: CASSLKGKDEQFF.

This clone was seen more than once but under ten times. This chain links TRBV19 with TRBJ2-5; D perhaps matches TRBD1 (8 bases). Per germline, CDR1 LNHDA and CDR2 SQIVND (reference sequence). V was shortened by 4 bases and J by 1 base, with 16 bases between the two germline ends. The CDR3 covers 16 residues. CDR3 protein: CASSSTGGTIQETQYF. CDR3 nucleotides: TGTGCCAGTAGTAGCACAGGGGGGACTATCCAAGAGACCCAGTACTTC.

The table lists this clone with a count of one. The CDR3 loop is CASSLAAGGQETQYF. The CDR3 DNA sequence: TGTGCCAGCAGCTTAGCGGCGGGGGGCCAAGAGACCCAGTACTTC. The chain recombines TRBV7-6 with TRBJ2-5; 8 positions match TRBD2. Germline V gene data show CDR1 as SGHVS and CDR2 as FNYEAQ. The V gene end was trimmed by 0 bases and the J gene end by 1 base; junction bases not matched to a gene: 1. There are 15 residues in the CDR3.

The CDR3 reads CASSFRLAGHNEQFF. CDR3 nucleotide sequence: TGTGCCAGCAGCTTTAGACTAGCGGGCCACAATGAGCAGTTCTTC. The rearrangement uses TRBV5-6 and TRBJ2-1, with TRBD2 identical over 10 bases. The CDR3 has 15 amino acids. V lost 2 bases, J lost 5 bases, and 4 bases stayed unmatched. CDR1 and CDR2 (germline): SGHDT, YYEEEE.

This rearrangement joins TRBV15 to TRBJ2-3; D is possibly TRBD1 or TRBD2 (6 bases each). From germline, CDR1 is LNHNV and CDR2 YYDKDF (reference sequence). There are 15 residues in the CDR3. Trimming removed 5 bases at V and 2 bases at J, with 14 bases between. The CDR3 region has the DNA TGTGCCACCAGCCGCCGGGGGCCCAACACAGATACGCAGTATTTT. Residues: CATSRRGPNTDTQYF.

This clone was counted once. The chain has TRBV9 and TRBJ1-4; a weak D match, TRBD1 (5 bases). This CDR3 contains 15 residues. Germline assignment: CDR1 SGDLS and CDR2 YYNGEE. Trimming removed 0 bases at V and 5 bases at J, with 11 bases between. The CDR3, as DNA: TGTGCCAGCAGCGTAGCTGAGGGACGGAATGAAAAACTGTTTTTT. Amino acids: CASSVAEGRNEKLFF.

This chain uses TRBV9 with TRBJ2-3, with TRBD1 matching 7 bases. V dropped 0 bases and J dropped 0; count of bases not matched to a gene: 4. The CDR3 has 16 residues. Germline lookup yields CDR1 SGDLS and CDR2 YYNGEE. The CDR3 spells CASSVEQGVSTDTQYF. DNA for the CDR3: TGTGCCAGCAGCGTAGAGCAGGGGGTAAGCACAGATACGCAGTATTTT.

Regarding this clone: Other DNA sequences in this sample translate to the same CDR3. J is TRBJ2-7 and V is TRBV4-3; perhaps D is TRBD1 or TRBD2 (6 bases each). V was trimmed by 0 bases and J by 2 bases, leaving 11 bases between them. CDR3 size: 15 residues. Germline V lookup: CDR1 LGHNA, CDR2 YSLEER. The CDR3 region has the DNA TGCGCCAGCAGCCAAGATCGAGGGGGGACCTACGAGCAGTACTTC. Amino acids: CASSQDRGGTYEQYF.

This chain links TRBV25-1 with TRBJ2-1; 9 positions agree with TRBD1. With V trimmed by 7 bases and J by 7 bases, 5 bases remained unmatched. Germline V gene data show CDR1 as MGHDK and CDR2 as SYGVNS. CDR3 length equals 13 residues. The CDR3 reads CASTGTGRNEQFF. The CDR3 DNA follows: TGTGCCAGCACCGGGACAGGGCGAAATGAGCAGTTCTTC.

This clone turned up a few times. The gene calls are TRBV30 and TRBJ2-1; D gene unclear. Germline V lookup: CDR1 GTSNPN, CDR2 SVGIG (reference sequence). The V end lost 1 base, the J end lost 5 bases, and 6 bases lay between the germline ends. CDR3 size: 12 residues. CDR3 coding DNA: TGTGCCTGGAGTGGTGGCCACAATGAGCAGTTCTTC. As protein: CAWSGGHNEQFF. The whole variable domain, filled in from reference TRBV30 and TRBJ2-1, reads SQTIHQWPATLVQPVGSPLSLECTVEGTSNPNLYWYRQAAGRGLQLLFYSVGIGQISSEVPQNLSASRPQDRQFILSSKKLLLSDSGFYLCAWSGGHNEQFFGPGTRLTVL.

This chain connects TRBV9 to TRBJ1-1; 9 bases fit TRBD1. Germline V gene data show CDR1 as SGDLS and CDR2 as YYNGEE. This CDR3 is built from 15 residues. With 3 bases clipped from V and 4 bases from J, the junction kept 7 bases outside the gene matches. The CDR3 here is CASSAGQGRATEAFF. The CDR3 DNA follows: TGTGCCAGCAGCGCCGGACAGGGGCGGGCCACTGAAGCTTTCTTT.

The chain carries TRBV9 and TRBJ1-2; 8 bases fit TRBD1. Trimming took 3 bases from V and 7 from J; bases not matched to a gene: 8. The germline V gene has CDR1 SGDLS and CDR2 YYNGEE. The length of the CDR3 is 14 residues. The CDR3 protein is CASSGSQGAGGYTF. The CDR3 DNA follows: TGTGCCAGCAGCGGGAGTCAGGGGGCTGGTGGCTACACCTTC.

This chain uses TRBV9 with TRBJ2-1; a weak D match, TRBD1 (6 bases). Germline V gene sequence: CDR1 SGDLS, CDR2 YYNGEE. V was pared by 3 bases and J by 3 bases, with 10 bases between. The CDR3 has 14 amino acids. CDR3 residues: CASSAKGGYNEQFF. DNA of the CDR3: TGTGCCAGCAGCGCCAAAGGGGGCTACAATGAGCAGTTCTTC.

The CDR3 region is CASSVAGGFGEQFF. DNA of the CDR3: TGTGCCAGCAGCGTAGCAGGAGGGTTCGGTGAGCAGTTCTTC. The chain has TRBV9 and TRBJ2-1, with a weak D call TRBD2 (6 bases). This CDR3 region has 14 residues. The germline CDR1 and CDR2 sequences are SGDLS and YYNGEE. Trimming left V 0 bases short and J 9 bases short, with 13 bases between. The full variable domain, rest sourced from reference TRBV9 and TRBJ2-1, is DSGVTQTPKHLITATGQRVTLRCSPRSGDLSVYWYQQSLDQGLQFLIQYYNGEERAKGNILERFSAQQFPDLHSELNLSSLELGDSALYFCASSVAGGFGEQFFGPGTRLTVL.

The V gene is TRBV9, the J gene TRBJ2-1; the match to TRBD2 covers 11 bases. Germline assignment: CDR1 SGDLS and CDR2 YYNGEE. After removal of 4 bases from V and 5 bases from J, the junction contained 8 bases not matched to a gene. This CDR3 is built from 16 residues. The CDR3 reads CASSPRTSGYHNEQFF. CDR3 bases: TGTGCCAGCAGCCCTCGGACTAGCGGGTATCACAATGAGCAGTTCTTC.

The CDR3 region has the DNA TGTGCCAGCAGCTTAGGGATCGAGCAGTTCTTC. Its translation: CASSLGIEQFF. The chain joins TRBV7-9 to TRBJ2-1; D gene unclear. Trimming stripped 1 base from V and 10 bases from J, with 5 bases between. Germline V gene lookup returns CDR1 SEHNR and CDR2 FQNEAQ (reference sequence). The CDR3 runs 11 residues. The full variable domain, its missing parts supplied by reference TRBV7-9 and TRBJ2-1, is DTGVSQNPRHKITKRGQNVTFRCDPISEHNRLYWYRQTLGQGPEFLTYFQNEAQLEKSRLLSDRFSAERPKGSFSTLEIQRTEQGDSAMYLCASSLGIEQFFGPGTRLTVL.

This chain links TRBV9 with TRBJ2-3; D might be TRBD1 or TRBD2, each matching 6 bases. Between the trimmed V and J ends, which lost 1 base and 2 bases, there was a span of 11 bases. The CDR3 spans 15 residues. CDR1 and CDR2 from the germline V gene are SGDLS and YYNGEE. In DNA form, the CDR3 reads TGTGCCAGCAGCGTAATGGGGGGCGTCACAGATACGCAGTATTTT. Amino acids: CASSVMGGVTDTQYF.

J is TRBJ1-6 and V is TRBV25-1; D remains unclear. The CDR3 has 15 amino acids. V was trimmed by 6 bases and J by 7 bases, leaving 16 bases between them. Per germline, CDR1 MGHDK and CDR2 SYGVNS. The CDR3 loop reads CASSPRGEGNSPLHF. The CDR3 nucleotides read TGTGCCAGCAGCCCACGTGGGGAAGGGAATTCACCCCTCCACTTT.

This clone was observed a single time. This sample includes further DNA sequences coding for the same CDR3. The CDR3: CATSRGNSYEQYF. The CDR3, as DNA: TGTGCCACCAGCAGAGGAAACTCCTACGAGCAGTACTTC. This chain joins TRBV15 and TRBJ2-7; D is unresolved. V was clipped by 1 base and J by 0 bases, with 4 bases between them. The germline gives CDR1 LNHNV, CDR2 YYDKDF (reference sequence). The CDR3 totals 13 residues.

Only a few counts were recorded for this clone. The DNA of the CDR3 is TGCGCCAGCAGCTCAGGAGCCTCGTTTGGCTACACCTTC. This codes for CASSSGASFGYTF. V and J are TRBV5-1 and TRBJ1-2; D is ambiguous. V lost 3 bases and J lost 7, with 13 bases in between. Germline loops: CDR1 SGHRS, CDR2 YFSETQ. The CDR3 is 13 residues long.

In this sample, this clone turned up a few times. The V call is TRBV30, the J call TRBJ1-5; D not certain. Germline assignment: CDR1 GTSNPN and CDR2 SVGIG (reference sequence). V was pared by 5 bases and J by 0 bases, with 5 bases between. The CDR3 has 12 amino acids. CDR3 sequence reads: CAWGYSNQPQHF. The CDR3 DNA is TGTGCCTGGGGGTATAGCAATCAGCCCCAGCATTTT.